One sample yielded the 9 T cell receptor beta chains listed below, sequenced in a study of blood T cell repertoires in COVID-19. Libraries were prepared by immunoSEQ multiplex PCR; TCRdb keeps only in-frame clonotypes and omits some of them. The sample has around 99,000 clones; around three quarters are singletons. Input material: peripheral blood. The receptors derive from a man aged 50 to 60 who had recovered from COVID-19.

In DNA form, the CDR3 reads TGTGCCACCAGCAAGACCCGGGCAGGGGGCTACAATGAGCAGTTCTTC. This encodes CATSKTRAGGYNEQFF. The chain uses TRBV15 and TRBJ2-1; 7 positions agree with TRBD1. CDR1 and CDR2 (germline): LNHNV, YYDKDF (reference sequence). This CDR3 contains 16 residues. Trimming removed 4 bases from V and 3 bases from J; junction bases left unmatched: 9.

This chain joins TRBV5-6 and TRBJ1-5; 9 bases map to TRBD1. This CDR3 has 15 residues. Germline CDR1 reads SGHDT; CDR2 reads YYEEEE. Trimming cost V 4 bases and J 4 bases; bases outside gene matches: 6. The CDR3 DNA is TGTGCCAGCAGCACGCGACAGGGGGAGAATCAGCCCCAGCATTTT. This codes for CASSTRQGENQPQHF.

The chain carries TRBV7-9 and TRBJ2-1, with 10 nucleotides matching TRBD2. CDR1 is SEHNR, CDR2 FQNEAQ, per germline (reference sequence). Losses at the gene ends were 0 bases for V and 6 bases for J; bases not matched to a gene: 5. This CDR3 is 16 amino acids long. CDR3 in amino acids: CASSLARASGGNEQFF. The CDR3 DNA is TGTGCCAGCAGCTTAGCGAGGGCTAGCGGGGGCAATGAGCAGTTCTTC.

This CDR3 is CAITLTGSYGYTF. CDR3 DNA sequence: TGTGCCATCACCTTAACAGGGAGTTATGGCTACACCTTC. The gene calls are TRBV10-3 and TRBJ1-2; D may be TRBD1 (6 bases). V gave up 7 bases and J gave up 5 bases, with 14 bases separating them. Germline-derived CDR1 and CDR2 are ENHRY and SYGVKD. This CDR3 region has 13 residues.

This clone was recorded once. The gene calls are TRBV2 and TRBJ1-5; 9 bases map to TRBD1. CDR1 is SNHLY and CDR2 is FYNNEI in the germline V gene. The CDR3 covers 13 residues. J was trimmed by 5 bases and V by 5 bases; bases with no gene match: 1. The CDR3 bases are TGTGCCAGCAGTAGACAGGGGGATCAGCCCCAGCATTTT. Residues: CASSRQGDQPQHF.

In regard to this clone: A far bigger clonotype differs at one base, so this is likely a read error. The sample carries other DNA sequences with the same CDR3. The rearrangement links TRBV12-3 or TRBV12-4 to TRBJ1-1, with D hard to call. Trimming left V 2 bases short and J 1 base short, with 5 bases between. The CDR3 loop spans 13 amino acids. CDR3 sequence reads: CASSLRGNTEAFF. In DNA form, the CDR3 reads TGTGCCAGCAGTTTAAGAGGGAACACTGAAGCTTTCTTT.

The chain couples TRBV6-1 to TRBJ1-3, with D tentatively TRBD1 (5 bases). The CDR3 extends over 16 amino acids. The germline V gene has CDR1 MNHNS and CDR2 SASEGT. V lost 2 bases, J lost 0 bases, and 11 bases lay in between. The CDR3 spells CASSEQGSSSGNTIYF. The DNA for the CDR3 is TGTGCCAGCAGTGAACAGGGATCGAGCTCTGGAAACACCATATATTTT.

This clone was counted a single time. V usage is TRBV6-5 and J usage is TRBJ1-1, with 7 bases lining up with TRBD1. J gave up 0 bases and V 8 bases, and 6 bases lay outside the gene matches. This CDR3 has 14 residues. The germline V gene encodes CDR1 MNHEY and CDR2 SVGAGI. The CDR3 is CASVNRGLNTEAFF. The CDR3 DNA reads TGTGCCAGCGTTAACAGGGGCTTGAACACTGAAGCTTTCTTT.

The chain uses TRBV19 and TRBJ1-2; D perhaps matches TRBD1 (6 bases). The CDR3 covers 15 residues. Germline assignment: CDR1 LNHDA and CDR2 SQIVND (reference sequence). The V gene lost 9 bases and the J gene lost 5 bases, with 22 bases spanning the gap. The DNA for the CDR3 is TGTGCCAGCATCAGGGGCGCCGCCCTAGGGTATGGCTACACCTTC. Protein sequence: CASIRGAALGYGYTF. The variable domain in full, completed from reference TRBV19 and TRBJ1-2, reads DGGITQSPKYLFRKEGQNVTLSCEQNLNHDAMYWYRQDPGQGLRLIYYSQIVNDFQKGDIAEGYSVSREKKESFPLTVTSAQKNPTAFYLCASIRGAALGYGYTFGSGTRLTVV.